Sequencing of this TCR beta chain was carried out in a study of blood T cell repertoires in COVID-19. This clone was recorded only once. Authors' processing steps: It was from reference gene primer amplification that nucleated cell counts were estimated. Using immunoSEQ multiplex PCR, the repertoire was profiled, and TCRdb retains in-frame clones only, with some absent. The DNA was the basis for D and trimming; V, J and clone size are from that table. The data hold 150,000 to 200,000 clones, with 85% to 90% observed a single time. The V gene lost 2 bases and the J gene lost 0 bases, with 4 bases spanning the gap. The CDR3 totals 14 residues. Germline CDR1 reads MDHEN; CDR2 reads SYDVKM.

The chain links TRBV28 to TRBJ1-4; D is unresolved. The source material was peripheral blood. The receptor was isolated from a young man with acute or convalescent COVID-19. Here the CDR3 reads CASSLLPTNEKLFF. In DNA, the CDR3 is TGTGCCAGCAGTTTACTACCAACTAATGAAAAACTGTTTTTT.